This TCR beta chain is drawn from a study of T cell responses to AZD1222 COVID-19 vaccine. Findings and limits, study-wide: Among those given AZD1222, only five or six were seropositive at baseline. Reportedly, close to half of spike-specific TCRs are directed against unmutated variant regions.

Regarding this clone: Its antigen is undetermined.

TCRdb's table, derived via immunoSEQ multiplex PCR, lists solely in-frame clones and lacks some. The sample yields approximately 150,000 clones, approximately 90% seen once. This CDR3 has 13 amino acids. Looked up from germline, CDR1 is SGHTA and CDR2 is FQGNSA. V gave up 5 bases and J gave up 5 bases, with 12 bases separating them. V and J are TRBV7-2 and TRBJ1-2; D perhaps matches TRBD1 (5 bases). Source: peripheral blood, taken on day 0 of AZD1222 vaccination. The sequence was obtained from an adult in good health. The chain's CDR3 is CASSVGTVYGYTF. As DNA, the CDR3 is TGTGCCAGCAGCGTCGGGACGGTATATGGCTACACCTTC.